The rows below give T cell receptor beta chains drawn from one sample of a study of blood T cell repertoires in COVID-19. Measured with immunoSEQ multiplex PCR; TCRdb has only the in-frame clones, and not every one. The sample lists under 250,000 clones; approximately 83% were seen once. Sequenced sample: peripheral blood. Receptors were obtained from a man at least 80 years old with acute or convalescent COVID-19. CDR3s include the opening cysteine and the closing phenylalanine or tryptophan. D genes are given only for firm matches. Size values are once, few and many counts, or a class for expanded clones, and some rows have none.

size: NA
D: NA
V: TRBV29-1
J: TRBJ1-2
DNA: TGCAGCGTTGAAGACCGAGTGCTCTATGGCTACACCTTC
CDR3: CSVEDRVLYGYTF

size: NA
D: NA
V: TRBV5-5
J: TRBJ2-1
DNA: TGTGCCAGCAGCTACAGGGAGTTGTCCTACAATGAGCAGTTCTTC
CDR3: CASSYRELSYNEQFF

size: NA
D: NA
V: TRBV27
J: TRBJ2-1
DNA: TGTGCCAGCAGTCTCTTGTCTGGGGGCTATTACAATGAGCAGTTCTTC
CDR3: CASSLLSGGYYNEQFF

size: NA
D: TRBD1
V: TRBV6-6
J: TRBJ2-7
DNA: TGTGCCAGCAGTTACTCCCCGGGACAGGGAGTCTACGAGCAGTACTTC
CDR3: CASSYSPGQGVYEQYF

size: NA
D: TRBD2
V: TRBV18
J: TRBJ2-1
DNA: TGTGCCAGCTCACCCGAGCCGGGACTAGCGGGAGGGCCGTATGAGCAGTTCTTC
CDR3: CASSPEPGLAGGPYEQFF

size: NA
D: NA
V: TRBV5-1
J: TRBJ2-7
DNA: TGCGCCAGCAGCCCAAATACCGGAGGGGCTTACGAGCAGTACTTC
CDR3: CASSPNTGGAYEQYF

size: NA
D: NA
V: TRBV28
J: TRBJ1-6
DNA: TGTGCCAGCAGTAGTTTAAGCCCTTCACCCCTCCACTTT
CDR3: CASSSLSPSPLHF

size: NA
D: TRBD1
V: TRBV4-2
J: TRBJ1-1
DNA: TGTGCCAGCACCTTTATTTTCCGGGACAGGGTTTTCCTTAAGTCGGTGAACACTGAAGCTTTCTTT
CDR3: CASTFIFRDRVFLKSVNTEAFF

size: NA
D: NA
V: TRBV5-6
J: TRBJ1-1
DNA: TGTGCCAGCAGCCTCAGACAGGCCAGGGAGAACACTGAAGCTTTCTTT
CDR3: CASSLRQARENTEAFF

size: NA
D: NA
V: TRBV28
J: TRBJ1-5
DNA: TGTGCCAGCAGTTCGCATTCGGAGGGGCCCCAGCATTTT
CDR3: CASSSHSEGPQHF

size: NA
D: NA
V: TRBV12-5
J: TRBJ2-3
DNA: TGTGCTAGTGGTTTGGAGGGGGGGACCCATACGCAGTATTTT
CDR3: CASGLEGGTHTQYF

size: NA
D: NA
V: TRBV21-1
J: TRBJ2-6
DNA: TGTGCCAGCAGCAAAGTTATACAGGGTTATCTGGGGGCCAACGTCCTGACTTTC
CDR3: CASSKVIQGYLGANVLTF

size: once
D: TRBD1
V: TRBV27
J: TRBJ1-6
DNA: TGTGCCAGCACCCGAAGGGGACAGGGGGGCTATAATTCACCCCTCCACTTT
CDR3: CASTRRGQGGYNSPLHF

size: few
D: NA
V: TRBV19
J: TRBJ1-2
DNA: TGTGCCAGTAGTAACACCGGGAGGGACTATGGCTACACCTTC
CDR3: CASSNTGRDYGYTF

size: NA
D: NA
V: TRBV2
J: TRBJ1-6
DNA: TGTGCCAGCAGTGAAAGAAGCGTCTTGAATTCACCCCTCCACTTT
CDR3: CASSERSVLNSPLHF

size: NA
D: TRBD1
V: TRBV18
J: TRBJ2-4
DNA: TGTGCCAGCTCACCAGGAGGACAGGGAAACATTCAGTACTTC
CDR3: CASSPGGQGNIQYF

size: NA
D: TRBD1
V: TRBV7-3
J: TRBJ1-3
DNA: TGTGCCAGCAGCTTGACAGGGCTGACTGGAAACACCATATATTTT
CDR3: CASSLTGLTGNTIYF

size: NA
D: TRBD1
V: TRBV6-5
J: TRBJ1-2
DNA: TGTGCCAGCAGTCAGGGACAGAACATAGAGGGCTACACCTTC
CDR3: CASSQGQNIEGYTF

size: few
D: NA
V: TRBV20-1
J: TRBJ2-3
DNA: TGCAGTGCTAGGAAGGAGGGTACGCAGTATTTT
CDR3: CSARKEGTQYF

size: NA
D: TRBD1
V: TRBV7-3
J: TRBJ1-1
DNA: TGTGCCAGCAGCTTATATCCCCGACAGGGAAGGACTGAAGCTTTCTTT
CDR3: CASSLYPRQGRTEAFF

size: NA
D: TRBD2
V: TRBV27
J: TRBJ2-3
DNA: TGTGCCAGCAGATTAGCGGGGGGGCGCACAGATACGCAGTATTTT
CDR3: CASRLAGGRTDTQYF

size: NA
D: TRBD1
V: TRBV7-8
J: TRBJ1-2
DNA: TGTGCCAGCAGCCCCCAAAGGACAGGGAGCGGCTACACCTTC
CDR3: CASSPQRTGSGYTF

size: once
D: TRBD1
V: TRBV20-1
J: TRBJ1-1
DNA: TGCAGTGCTGGGGGGACAGGGAAAGCTTTCTTT
CDR3: CSAGGTGKAFF

size: NA
D: NA
V: TRBV19
J: TRBJ1-5
DNA: TGTGCCAGTAATCGGGTAGACAGTCTAAATCAGCCCCAGCATTTT
CDR3: CASNRVDSLNQPQHF

size: once
D: TRBD1
V: TRBV6-6
J: TRBJ2-1
DNA: TGTGCCAGCACCCCCAATCCGGGACAGGGCTTGGATGAGCAGTTCTTC
CDR3: CASTPNPGQGLDEQFF

size: NA
D: TRBD1
V: TRBV24-1
J: TRBJ1-4
DNA: TGTGCCACCCAGGACAGGGGGAATGAAAAACTGTTTTTT
CDR3: CATQDRGNEKLFF

size: NA
D: NA
V: TRBV6-1
J: TRBJ1-6
DNA: TGTGCCAGCAGTGAGGGGCAGGCGCTATATTCACCCCTCCACTTT
CDR3: CASSEGQALYSPLHF

size: NA
D: TRBD1
V: TRBV7-8
J: TRBJ2-2
DNA: TGTGCCAGCAGCTTAGCCGGGACAGGGGGGGCCGGGGAGCTGTTTTTT
CDR3: CASSLAGTGGAGELFF

size: NA
D: NA
V: TRBV19
J: TRBJ1-1
DNA: TGTGCCAGTAGTATAGGGAGGGGACTCCCAGAAGCTTTCTTT
CDR3: CASSIGRGLPEAFF

size: NA
D: TRBD1
V: TRBV7-9
J: TRBJ2-1
DNA: TGTGCCAGCAGCAAGAAGACAGGGTTAGCCTACAATGAGCAGTTCTTC
CDR3: CASSKKTGLAYNEQFF

size: few
D: TRBD1
V: TRBV6-5
J: TRBJ1-3
DNA: TGTGCCAGCAGTACACGGACAGGGTCCGGAAACACCATATATTTT
CDR3: CASSTRTGSGNTIYF

size: NA
D: TRBD1
V: TRBV11-3
J: TRBJ2-4
DNA: TGTGCCAGCAGCTCAGGACAGGGAAACATTCAGTACTTC
CDR3: CASSSGQGNIQYF